Listed here are 5 T cell receptor beta chains from one sample, sequenced in a study of blood T cell repertoires in COVID-19. This table comes from immunoSEQ multiplex PCR, and its TCRdb copy is limited to in-frame clones, with some not included. The sample yields about 320,000 clones, more than 70% seen once. Sequencing was performed on peripheral blood. Source of these receptors: a woman aged 45-60 years with acute or convalescent COVID-19.

J is TRBJ2-5 and V is TRBV6-5; D gene uncertain. CDR3 length: 13 residues. Germline values: CDR1 MNHEY, CDR2 SVGAGI. Trimming took 8 bases from V and 2 from J, leaving 12 bases between them. The CDR3 here is CASERESQETQYF. The CDR3 DNA follows: TGTGCCAGCGAGAGAGAGTCGCAAGAGACCCAGTACTTC.

This rearrangement joins TRBV30 to TRBJ2-7; 7 bases agree with TRBD2. Trimming cost V 4 bases and J 0 bases; bases outside gene matches: 9. Germline lookup yields CDR1 GTSNPN and CDR2 SVGIG (reference sequence). This CDR3 has 15 residues. Written as DNA, the CDR3 is TGTGCCTGGACCATACCGGGACTACCCTCCTACGAGCAGTACTTC. The encoded protein is CAWTIPGLPSYEQYF.

The CDR3 reads CASSAGTGTNYGYTF. The CDR3 region has the DNA TGTGCCAGCAGCGCGGGGACAGGGACTAACTATGGCTACACCTTC. This rearrangement joins TRBV7-9 to TRBJ1-2, with 9 nucleotides matching TRBD1. The V and J ends lost 5 bases and 0 bases, in that order; junction bases with no gene match: 4. The germline V gene has CDR1 SEHNR and CDR2 FQNEAQ (reference sequence). CDR3 length: 15 residues. The full variable domain, completed using reference TRBV7-9 and TRBJ1-2, is DTGVSQNPRHKITKRGQNVTFRCDPISEHNRLYWYRQTLGQGPEFLTYFQNEAQLEKSRLLSDRFSAERPKGSFSTLEIQRTEQGDSAMYLCASSAGTGTNYGYTFGSGTRLTVV.

The chain uses TRBV30 and TRBJ2-1; D is perhaps TRBD2 (6 bases). The ends were cut back, 2 bases at V and 6 bases at J, with 14 bases in the middle. This CDR3 spans 14 amino acids. The germline CDR1 and CDR2 sequences are GTSNPN and SVGIG (reference sequence). The DNA of the CDR3 is TGTGCCTGGAGTCCGGACTATCGGGTCAATGAGCAGTTCTTC. This gives the protein CAWSPDYRVNEQFF.

This clone is a singleton in its sample. This chain joins TRBV9 and TRBJ1-5; 8 nucleotides match TRBD1. The CDR3 length is 15 residues. The ends lost 0 bases at V and 5 bases at J; junction bases unmatched: 4. The germline V gene has CDR1 SGDLS and CDR2 YYNGEE. The CDR3 protein is CASSVAATGDQPQHF. Here the CDR3 DNA reads TGTGCCAGCAGCGTAGCGGCGACAGGGGATCAGCCCCAGCATTTT.